This T cell receptor beta chain stems from a study of blood T cell repertoires in COVID-19. Study-wide context: The United States, Italy and Spain supplied acute and convalescent COVID-19 samples. Nucleic acid was either cDNA or gDNA, and it came from T cells, B-cell-depleted T cells, or PBMCs.

The CDR3 totals 13 residues. Original data processing: Estimated nucleated cell counts came from reference gene primer amplification. The repertoire was sequenced with immunoSEQ multiplex PCR; TCRdb's copy has only in-frame clones and lacks some. Clone size and V and J calls were adopted from that table, with D and trimming inferred from the DNA. Altogether some 130,000 clones are present, around 80% being singletons, with the ten largest covering roughly 1.8%. The chain has TRBV21-1 and TRBJ1-2. TRBV21-1 is shown as a pseudogene. The sequencing input was peripheral blood. The sequence was obtained from a man aged 70-80 years with acute or convalescent COVID-19. The CDR3 DNA reads TGTGCCAGAAGGACTGGGGGGGACTATGGCTACACCTTC. Amino acids: CARRTGGDYGYTF.